This TCR beta chain was identified during a study of T-cell reconstitution after alpha-beta-depleted transplantation in children. Overall study results and limits: Where some patients showed high TCRbeta diversity at day 60, it came from recipient T cells and thymic progenitors that had survived. The main origin of T-cell counts and diversity one year after transplant was newly produced T cells. In patients about two months after transplant, alpha-beta T cells reportedly arose from several hundred expanded graft clones.

As concerns this clonotype: Its matching antigen is unknown.

Molecular barcoding with unique molecular identifiers was used for the TCRbeta library. TCRdb redid the calling of the PCR reads with MiXCR, one entry per CDR3 protein. Among fewer than 350,000 distinct CDR3 sequences listed, roughly 7.8% were seen once. This clonotype was sampled from a female patient between 2 and 15 years old who had a stem cell transplant for Fanconi anemia, so the T cells may come from the graft donor. The starting material was peripheral blood, obtained 360 days after TCRalphabeta/CD19-depleted stem cell transplant.

This CDR3 is CASSARGTRHEQFF. The CDR3 nucleotides are TGTGCCAGCAGTGCCCGGGGGACTAGACATGAGCAGTTCTTC. The chain carries TRBV28 and TRBJ2-1; the match to TRBD2 covers 8 bases. Germline CDR1 and CDR2: MDHEN and SYDVKM. The CDR3 runs 14 residues. The J segment lost 8 bases and the V segment lost 5 bases, leaving 8 bases of the junction unmatched.